Presented here are 28 T cell receptor beta chains from one specimen sequenced in a study of tissue T cells after allogeneic stem cell transplantation. Method: immunoSEQ multiplex PCR; TCRdb's copy keeps in-frame clones and lacks some. The sample holds about 50,000 clones, around 70% seen once. The sample consisted of sorted cells pooled from one or two spleens. The receptors derive from a pool of C57BL/6 mice in good health.

Remarks on this clone: A read error is possible here, since a much larger clone lies one base away. The germline and genes are mouse ones. With the read ending 1 residue before the CDR3 end, the germline J gene is used to fill in that end. Other DNA sequences in the same sample also yield this CDR3. The genes are TRBV3 and TRBJ1-3; D is unclear. Trimming pared 1 base from V and 0 bases from J, leaving 4 bases between. The length of the CDR3 is 14 residues. CDR1 is SNHLY and CDR2 is FYNGKV in the germline V gene (reference sequence). Incomplete CDR3 DNA: TGTGCCAGCAGCTTAGGCAATTCTGGAAATACGCTCTAT. Amino acid sequence: CASSLGNSGNTLY. The whole CDR3 protein reads CASSLGNSGNTLYF.

On this clone itself: Any gene name here is a mouse gene name. The sequenced fragment ends 1 residue before the CDR3 boundary, so the rest is inferred from the germline J gene. The V and J genes are TRBV31 and TRBJ2-3; 8 positions agree with TRBD2. Germline V CDR1 and CDR2: GKSSPN, SITVG. This CDR3 has 13 residues. Germline trimming cut 3 bases from V and 3 bases from J; bases unmatched to any gene: 2. CDR3 sequence: CAWRDWEAETLYF. The sequenced CDR3 bases are TGTGCCTGGAGGGACTGGGAGGCAGAAACGCTGTAT.

As for this clone: The gene names given are mouse names. The read is 1 residue too short to cover the CDR3 end, so that end is filled in from the germline J gene. The J gene is TRBJ1-4, the V gene TRBV26, with D possibly being TRBD1 (6 bases). Germline V lookup: CDR1 KGHPV, CDR2 FQNQEV (reference sequence). Deletions cut 5 bases from V and 6 bases from J, with 13 bases between. The CDR3 length is 14 residues. The CDR3 sequence is CASSTRGFHERLFF. CDR3 DNA (partial): TGTGCCAGCAGTACCAGGGGATTCCACGAAAGATTATTT.

This clone was detected only a few times. Gene names denote mouse genes. The read falls 1 residue short of the CDR3 end, and the missing part is taken from the germline J gene. The chain employs TRBV4 and TRBJ2-7, with TRBD2 matching 11 bases. The CDR3 is 14 residues long. Per the germline V gene, CDR1 is LGHDT and CDR2 is YNNKQL (reference sequence). The V gene end was trimmed by 5 bases and the J gene end by 6 bases; junction bases not matched to a gene: 6. CDR3 bases read: TGTGCCAGCAGCCCTCACTGGGGGGGCGCTGAACAGTAC. Translation: CASSPHWGGAEQY. The whole CDR3 region reads CASSPHWGGAEQYF.

Worth noting for this clone: Here the gene names and germline are mouse. CDR3 loop: CASSPLGGQDTQYF. CDR3 DNA (partial): TGTGCCAGCAGCCCTCTGGGGGGGCAAGACACCCAGTAC. The genes are TRBV3 and TRBJ2-5, with 9 bases identical to TRBD2. The observed sequence ends 1 residue before the CDR3 terminus, with the missing tail filled in from the germline J gene. After removal of 5 bases from V and 3 bases from J, the junction contained 3 bases not matched to a gene. This CDR3 contains 14 residues. Looked up from germline, CDR1 is SNHLY and CDR2 is FYNGKV (reference sequence).

As to this clone: Genes and germline come from the mouse. Coverage ceases 1 residue before the CDR3 finishes, and the germline J gene fills in the end. The V gene is TRBV1, the J gene TRBJ2-3; unclear D gene. V was shortened by 0 bases and J by 0 bases, with 7 bases between the two germline ends. Per germline, CDR1 NSQYPW and CDR2 LRSPGD (reference sequence). The CDR3 totals 15 residues. This CDR3 reads CTCSAEGSSAETLYF. CDR3 DNA, as far as it was read: TGCACCTGCAGTGCAGAGGGATCTAGTGCAGAAACGCTGTAT.

This clone has a single count. The gene names here belong to mouse. Sequencing ends 1 residue short of the CDR3 end; the germline J gene provides the rest. V and J are TRBV16 and TRBJ2-5, with TRBD2 matching over 7 bases. This CDR3 has 14 residues. V lost 5 bases, J lost 0 bases, and 2 bases stayed unmatched. CDR1 and CDR2 (germline): SGHSA, FRNQAP. Here the CDR3 reads CASSPLGNQDTQYF. The sequenced CDR3 bases are TGTGCAAGCAGCCCACTGGGGAACCAAGACACCCAGTAC.

As for this clone: Gene names are the mouse ones. The sequenced fragment ends 1 residue before the CDR3 boundary, so the rest is inferred from the germline J gene. The rearrangement joins TRBV2 to TRBJ2-5; TRBD1 is a possible D gene (5 bases). The V end lost 2 bases, the J end lost 0 bases, and 9 bases lay between the germline ends. The germline V gene has CDR1 LGHNA and CDR2 YSYQKL. CDR3 length: 15 amino acids. The sequenced part of the CDR3 DNA is TGTGCCAGCAGCCAACCCCGGACAAACCAAGACACCCAGTAC. It is translated as CASSQPRTNQDTQY. The whole CDR3 region reads CASSQPRTNQDTQYF.

Remarks on this clone: The listed genes are named as in mouse. The sequenced fragment ends 1 residue before the CDR3 boundary, so the rest is inferred from the germline J gene. J is TRBJ2-2 and V is TRBV16, with 9 bases lining up with TRBD2. The CDR3 runs to 15 residues. Trimming at V came to 5 bases and at J to 3 bases, leaving 4 bases not matched to a gene. Germline CDR1 is SGHSA and CDR2 is FRNQAP. The CDR3 loop is CASSPGLGHTGQLYF. Partial CDR3 DNA: TGTGCAAGCAGCCCGGGACTGGGACACACCGGGCAGCTCTAC.

Note on this clone: Each gene name is a mouse one. Sequencing ends 1 residue short of the CDR3 end; the germline J gene provides the rest. The chain combines TRBV4 with TRBJ2-5; 14 nucleotides match TRBD2. CDR1 LGHDT and CDR2 YNNKQL come from the germline V gene (reference sequence). The V and J ends lost 4 bases and 6 bases, in that order; junction bases with no gene match: 3. The length of the CDR3 is 15 residues. The CDR3 loop is CASSWDWGGADTQYF. CDR3 DNA, as far as it was read: TGTGCCAGCAGCTGGGACTGGGGGGGCGCGGACACCCAGTAC.

As concerns this clone: The gene symbols are mouse symbols. From the germline J gene comes the end of the CDR3, since the read stops 1 residue before it. The genes are TRBV13-2 and TRBJ2-5; unclear D gene. Trimming removed 2 bases from V and 1 base from J, with 5 bases in between. The CDR3 sequence is 13 residues long. Per the germline V gene, CDR1 is NNHNN and CDR2 is SYGAGS (reference sequence). The sequenced CDR3 bases are TGTGCCAGCGGTGACGGGGACCAAGACACCCAGTAC. Translation gives CASGDGDQDTQY. The whole CDR3 is CASGDGDQDTQYF.

On this clone itself: Gene names and germline match the mouse. The CDR3 end is not reached by the read, which stops 1 residue before it; the germline J gene fills it in. The V and J genes are TRBV23 and TRBJ2-1; the table's D call, TRBD2, has no DNA check behind it. Looked up from germline, CDR1 is KGHTA and CDR2 is FQNQQP. There are 14 residues in the CDR3. The CDR3 bases that were read are TGCTCCAGCAGTCAACGGGGGGGCGGGGCTGAGCAGTTC. Translation: CSSSQRGGGAEQF. The full CDR3 protein reads CSSSQRGGGAEQFF.

A word on this clone: Any gene name here is a mouse gene name. The CDR3 end lies 1 residue beyond the end of the read and is filled in from the germline J gene. This chain uses TRBV13-2 with TRBJ2-3; 10 bases agree with TRBD2. Germline trimming cut 1 base from V and 8 bases from J; bases unmatched to any gene: 4. Germline CDR1 is NNHNN and CDR2 is SYGAGS (reference sequence). The CDR3 runs 14 residues. CDR3 sequence: CASGDRLGGGTLYF. CDR3 DNA (partial): TGTGCCAGCGGTGATAGACTGGGGGGCGGAACGCTGTAT.

A word on this clone: These gene names are mouse names. The read ends 1 residue shy of where the CDR3 ends; the end is completed using the germline J gene. V usage is TRBV13-3 and J usage is TRBJ1-4; no reliable D call. Germline CDR1 reads NNHDY; CDR2 reads SYVADS. This CDR3 is 12 amino acids long. V dropped 5 bases and J dropped 5 bases, with 7 bases sitting between them. CDR3 loop: CASRNGNERLFF. CDR3 bases read: TGTGCCAGCAGAAACGGAAACGAAAGATTATTT.

In this sample, this clone turned up a few times. Gene labels here are mouse ones. The read ends 1 residue before the CDR3 terminus; that terminus is restored from the germline J gene. The V and J genes are TRBV13-2 and TRBJ2-1; a weak D match, TRBD2 (5 bases). CDR3 length equals 14 residues. CDR1 and CDR2 from the germline V gene are NNHNN and SYGAGS (reference sequence). V was cut by 0 bases and J by 2 bases, with 6 bases left in between. CDR3 region: CASGDAWDYAEQFF. The part of the CDR3 DNA that was read is TGTGCCAGCGGTGATGCCTGGGACTATGCTGAGCAGTTC.

Notes on this clone: Gene names denote mouse genes. The read terminates 1 residue ahead of where the CDR3 ends, so the germline J gene completes it. The chain uses TRBV20 and TRBJ2-7, with 8 bases lining up with TRBD1. The CDR3 loop spans 15 amino acids. Trimming at V came to 1 base and at J to 0 bases, leaving 5 bases not matched to a gene. The V gene's germline CDR1 is GFQATS and CDR2 STVNSAI. The DNA read from the CDR3 is TGTGGTGCTAGGGCAGGGGGCCCTAGCTCCTATGAACAGTAC. Protein: CGARAGGPSSYEQY. The CDR3, in full, reads CGARAGGPSSYEQYF.

To note about this clone: All gene names here are mouse names. The read ends 1 residue before the CDR3 terminus; that terminus is restored from the germline J gene. The V gene is TRBV5, the J gene TRBJ2-3, with TRBD2 identical over 14 bases. Trimming removed 4 bases from V and 0 bases from J; junction bases left unmatched: 6. The CDR3 is made up of 18 amino acids. Germline V gene lookup returns CDR1 LGHNA and CDR2 YNLKQL (reference sequence). CDR3 DNA (partial): TGTGCCAGCAGCCCCCGGGACTGGGGGGGCCGGAGTGCAGAAACGCTGTAT. This gives the protein CASSPRDWGGRSAETLY. The full CDR3 reads CASSPRDWGGRSAETLYF.

To note about this clone: Gene and germline names: mouse. The read comes to an end 1 residue before the CDR3 does, leaving the germline J gene to fill in the end. The chain couples TRBV1 to TRBJ2-7, with D tentatively TRBD1 (6 bases). The CDR3 has 11 amino acids. Germline CDR1 and CDR2: NSQYPW and LRSPGD (reference sequence). Trimming took 6 bases from V and 4 from J, leaving 7 bases between them. The DNA read from the CDR3 is TGCACCTGCAGGGGACAATATGAACAGTAC. Translating gives CTCRGQYEQY. The full CDR3 protein reads CTCRGQYEQYF.

This clone was picked up a small number of times. Gene names are the mouse ones. The DNA ends 1 residue before the CDR3 does, and the rest of the CDR3 is filled in from the germline J gene. This chain uses TRBV21 with TRBJ2-7, with 10 bases identical to TRBD2. TRBV21 is filed as an ORF, its function uncertain. There are 14 residues in the CDR3. Trimming at V came to 5 bases and at J to 4 bases, leaving 5 bases not matched to a gene. The covered CDR3 bases are TGTGCTAGCAGTTCTGGGGGGGCGCTTTATGAACAGTAC. Its protein product is CASSSGGALYEQY. The whole CDR3 reads CASSSGGALYEQYF.

Points on this clone: Any gene name here is a mouse gene name. The sequenced part of the CDR3 DNA is TGTGCCAGCTCTCTCCAGGGGGGGCCAAACACCGGGCAGCTCTAC. This sequence encodes CASSLQGGPNTGQLY. The CDR3 in full is CASSLQGGPNTGQLYF. The chain combines TRBV12-1 with TRBJ2-2; D possibly corresponds to TRBD2 (8 bases). The read falls 1 residue short of the CDR3 end, and the missing part is taken from the germline J gene. Trimming removed 0 bases at V and 0 bases at J, with 10 bases between. Germline CDR1 reads SGHSN; CDR2 reads HYEKVE. The CDR3 is made up of 16 amino acids. The full variable domain, in which reference TRBV12-1 and TRBJ2-2 provide the parts outside the CDR3, is DSGVVQSPRHIIKEKGGRSVLTCIPISGHSNVVWYQQTLGKELKFLIQHYEKVERDKGFLPSRFSVQQFDDYHSEMNMSALELEDSAMYFCASSLQGGPNTGQLYFGEGSKLTVL.

As to this clone: Gene names are mouse gene names. The CDR3 end falls 1 residue outside the read, so it is completed with the germline J gene. The J gene is TRBJ1-2, the V gene TRBV31; the match to TRBD1 covers 8 bases. Unmatched junction bases numbered 2, after V lost 2 bases and J lost 0 bases. The CDR3 has 14 residues. The germline CDR1 and CDR2 sequences are GKSSPN and SITVG. The CDR3 bases that were read are TGTGCCTGGAGTTACAGGGGGACAAACTCCGACTACACC. Residues: CAWSYRGTNSDYT. The whole CDR3 protein is CAWSYRGTNSDYTF.

Concerning this clone: Gene names denote mouse genes. The DNA ends 1 residue before the CDR3 does, and the rest of the CDR3 is filled in from the germline J gene. The rearrangement uses TRBV13-2 and TRBJ2-5; 13 bases are shared with TRBD2. This CDR3 has 15 residues. V gave up 5 bases and J gave up 2 bases; unmatched junction bases: 2. CDR1 and CDR2 (germline): NNHNN, SYGAGS (reference sequence). The CDR3 loop is CASGGLGGTQDTQYF. Partial CDR3 DNA: TGTGCCAGCGGGGGACTGGGGGGGACCCAAGACACCCAGTAC.

With respect to this clone: Genes and germline come from the mouse. The CDR3 end lies 1 residue beyond the end of the read and is filled in from the germline J gene. The chain carries TRBV13-3 and TRBJ2-1; 14 bases map to TRBD2. The CDR3 has 15 amino acids. V was pared by 5 bases and J by 3 bases, with 1 base of the junction left unmatched. Looked up from germline, CDR1 is NNHDY and CDR2 is SYVADS. This CDR3 is CASSGTGGAYAEQFF. The sequenced CDR3 bases are TGTGCCAGCAGCGGGACTGGGGGGGCCTATGCTGAGCAGTTC.

Comments on this clone: Genes and germline are mouse. With the read ending 1 residue before the CDR3 end, the germline J gene is used to fill in that end. The chain combines TRBV13-2 with TRBJ1-2, with 8 bases that match TRBD1. Looked up from germline, CDR1 is NNHNN and CDR2 is SYGAGS (reference sequence). V dropped 0 bases and J dropped 4; count of bases not matched to a gene: 5. There are 15 residues in the CDR3. CDR3 DNA (partial): TGTGCCAGCGGTGATGTTGGACAGGGATCCTCCGACTACACC. This gives the protein CASGDVGQGSSDYT. The full CDR3 sequence reads CASGDVGQGSSDYTF.

This clone was observed a single time. Genes and germline are mouse. The CDR3 goes on 1 residue after the read ends, and that part is filled in from the germline J gene. The chain is built from TRBV20 and TRBJ2-4, with 7 bases fitting TRBD2. With V trimmed by 0 bases and J by 2 bases, 2 bases remained unmatched. This CDR3 has 14 residues. Germline CDR1 reads GFQATS; CDR2 reads STVNSAI. The CDR3 bases that were read are TGTGGTGCTAGGGACTGGGGGTTTCAAAACACCTTGTAC. Translation: CGARDWGFQNTLY. The whole CDR3 sequence is CGARDWGFQNTLYF.

In the case of this clone: Mouse gene names and germline throughout. The read ends 1 residue early relative to the CDR3; the germline J gene fills the gap. The V gene is TRBV19, the J gene TRBJ2-7; 11 bases align to TRBD2. J lost 4 bases, V lost 4 bases, and 4 bases had no gene match. Germline CDR1 is FNHDT and CDR2 is SITEND (reference sequence). The CDR3 totals 14 residues. The part of the CDR3 DNA that was read is TGTGCCAGCAGTCCCCGGGACTGGGGGTATGAACAGTAC. Protein sequence: CASSPRDWGYEQY. The full CDR3 protein reads CASSPRDWGYEQYF.

Note on this clone: All gene names here are mouse names. The read finishes 1 residue shy of the CDR3 end, and the germline J gene is used to complete it. The rearrangement links TRBV2 to TRBJ2-7; D unresolved. This CDR3 comprises 12 residues. Looked up from germline, CDR1 is LGHNA and CDR2 is YSYQKL. Trimming took off 0 bases at V and 5 bases at J, with 5 bases between the two ends. The CDR3 is CASSQEADEQYF. The sequenced part of the CDR3 DNA is TGTGCCAGCAGCCAAGAGGCAGATGAACAGTAC.

This clone was seen a few times. Gene names and germline refer to mouse. Read sequence stops 1 residue before the CDR3 end, and the germline J gene provides the missing end. V is TRBV13-2 and J is TRBJ2-1; D unresolved. V was shortened by 3 bases and J by 3 bases, with 4 bases between the two germline ends. The CDR3 is 12 residues long. The germline gives CDR1 NNHNN, CDR2 SYGAGS (reference sequence). CDR3 bases read: TGTGCCAGCGGTGGTGTCTATGCTGAGCAGTTC. It codes for CASGGVYAEQF. The whole CDR3 region reads CASGGVYAEQFF.